These T cell receptor beta chains were read from a single sample in a study of blood T cell repertoires in COVID-19. The table came from immunoSEQ multiplex PCR; TCRdb's copy has only in-frame clones and leaves some out. The sample holds approximately 75,000 clones, 80% to 90% seen once. Input material: peripheral blood. The receptors come from a woman between 50 and 59 years old with acute or convalescent COVID-19. The CDR3 runs from the conserved cysteine through the conserved F or W. D genes are given only for firm matches. Clone size appears in some rows only: once, few, many, or a class for an expanded clone.

D	V	size	J	CDR3	DNA
.	TRBV6-5	.	TRBJ1-1	CASTPGPMGGAFF	TGTGCCAGCACCCCCGGGCCAATGGGGGGAGCTTTCTTT
.	TRBV28	.	TRBJ1-4	CASTRTVYNEKLFF	TGTGCCAGCACCAGGACAGTCTATAATGAAAAACTGTTTTTT
TRBD2	TRBV5-1	once	TRBJ2-3	CASSLWTSGGTDTQYF	TGCGCCAGCAGCTTGTGGACTAGCGGGGGCACAGATACGCAGTATTTT
TRBD1	TRBV5-4	few	TRBJ1-3	CASSADRGTGNTIYF	TGTGCCAGCAGCGCAGACAGGGGCACCGGAAACACCATATATTTT
.	TRBV6-5	few	TRBJ1-1	CVSVDRGEAFF	TGTGTCTCAGTTGATAGGGGTGAAGCTTTCTTT
.	TRBV27	.	TRBJ1-1	CASSSTIRSTEAFF	TGTGCCAGCAGCTCGACTATAAGGAGCACTGAAGCTTTCTTT
.	TRBV29-1	.	TRBJ1-2	CSVEPGGDGYTF	TGCAGCGTTGAACCTGGGGGCGATGGCTACACCTTC
.	TRBV19	.	TRBJ1-2	CASSRWGQDGYTF	TGTGCCAGTAGTAGATGGGGGCAGGATGGCTACACCTTC
.	TRBV7-2	.	TRBJ2-3	CASSGGKGTDTQYF	TGTGCCAGCAGCGGAGGGAAGGGCACAGATACGCAGTATTTT
TRBD2	TRBV24-1	.	TRBJ2-3	CATSDPGTSGLTDTQYF	TGTGCCACCAGTGACCCTGGGACTAGCGGGTTAACTGATACGCAGTATTTT
.	TRBV4-1	.	TRBJ1-1	CASSQVPQGMNTEAFF	TGCGCCAGCAGCCAAGTTCCACAGGGTATGAACACTGAAGCTTTCTTT
TRBD1	TRBV5-4	.	TRBJ1-1	CASSLYRGPTEAFF	TGTGCCAGCAGCTTGTACAGGGGGCCCACTGAAGCTTTCTTT
TRBD1	TRBV9	.	TRBJ1-6	CASSTQGNNSPLHF	TGTGCCAGCAGCACACAGGGGAACAATTCACCCCTCCACTTT
.	TRBV24-1	.	TRBJ2-5	CATSDPDPGKETQYF	TGTGCCACCAGTGATCCGGATCCGGGGAAAGAGACCCAGTACTTC
TRBD2	TRBV14	.	TRBJ2-3	CASSHRLAGVSDTQYF	TGTGCCAGCAGCCATCGACTAGCGGGGGTTTCAGATACGCAGTATTTT
.	TRBV3-1/TRBV3-2	.	TRBJ2-5	CASSLSSGETQYF	TGTGCCAGCAGCCTTTCGTCGGGGGAGACCCAGTACTTC
TRBD1	TRBV6-6	once	TRBJ2-7	CASSLTGTAHTYEQYF	TGTGCCAGCAGTTTAACCGGGACAGCACACACCTACGAGCAGTACTTC
TRBD2	TRBV24-1	.	TRBJ2-1	CATSDSLRGGTYNEQFF	TGTGCCACCAGTGATTCTCTGCGGGGGGGTACCTACAATGAGCAGTTCTTC
TRBD1	TRBV11-2	.	TRBJ2-7	CASSSYRGQYEQYF	TGTGCCAGCAGCTCCTACAGGGGACAGTACGAGCAGTACTTC
.	TRBV7-9	few	TRBJ2-7	CASSLRGRYEQYF	TGTGCCAGCAGCTTAAGGGGCCGGTACGAGCAGTACTTC
.	TRBV27	.	TRBJ1-1	CASSLWGGNTEAFF	TGTGCCAGCAGTTTATGGGGAGGGAACACTGAAGCTTTCTTT
TRBD2	TRBV28	.	TRBJ2-1	CASSFPTSGSDEQFF	TGTGCCAGCAGTTTCCCCACTAGCGGATCCGATGAGCAGTTCTTC
TRBD2	TRBV2	.	TRBJ2-3	CASSGTSGNTDTQYF	TGTGCCAGCAGTGGGACTAGCGGAAACACAGATACGCAGTATTTT
TRBD1	TRBV29-1	.	TRBJ1-3	CSVVGQGATGNTIYF	TGCAGCGTTGTAGGACAGGGCGCTACTGGAAACACCATATATTTT
TRBD1	TRBV11-3	.	TRBJ1-2	CASSSGTGHDGYTF	TGTGCCAGCAGCTCCGGGACAGGGCACGACGGCTACACCTTC
.	TRBV7-3	.	TRBJ1-3	CASSLSAGNTIYF	TGTGCCAGCAGCTTATCGGCTGGAAACACCATATATTTT
TRBD1	TRBV7-8	.	TRBJ2-7	CASSSRDRGGGEQYF	TGTGCCAGCAGCTCTCGGGACAGAGGCGGCGGGGAGCAGTACTTC
.	TRBV2	few	TRBJ2-7	CASSEGRAGLGHEQYF	TGTGCCAGCAGTGAGGGGCGAGCAGGGCTGGGCCACGAGCAGTACTTC
.	TRBV6-2/TRBV6-3	.	TRBJ1-6	CASSYSTQGPGSPLHF	TGTGCCAGCAGTTACTCGACCCAGGGGCCGGGATCACCCCTCCACTTT
.	TRBV27	few	TRBJ2-2	CASSLGAGVGTGELFF	TGTGCCAGCAGTTTAGGGGCAGGGGTGGGCACCGGGGAGCTGTTTTTT
.	TRBV30	.	TRBJ1-6	CACGRGESPLHF	TGTGCCTGCGGCAGGGGAGAATCACCCCTCCACTTT
.	TRBV2	.	TRBJ1-5	CASTLSAGTSQPQHF	TGTGCCAGCACCCTCTCGGCAGGCACTAGTCAGCCCCAGCATTTT
.	TRBV7-9	.	TRBJ2-5	CASGSHRGETQYF	TGTGCCAGCGGGAGCCACCGGGGAGAGACCCAGTACTTC